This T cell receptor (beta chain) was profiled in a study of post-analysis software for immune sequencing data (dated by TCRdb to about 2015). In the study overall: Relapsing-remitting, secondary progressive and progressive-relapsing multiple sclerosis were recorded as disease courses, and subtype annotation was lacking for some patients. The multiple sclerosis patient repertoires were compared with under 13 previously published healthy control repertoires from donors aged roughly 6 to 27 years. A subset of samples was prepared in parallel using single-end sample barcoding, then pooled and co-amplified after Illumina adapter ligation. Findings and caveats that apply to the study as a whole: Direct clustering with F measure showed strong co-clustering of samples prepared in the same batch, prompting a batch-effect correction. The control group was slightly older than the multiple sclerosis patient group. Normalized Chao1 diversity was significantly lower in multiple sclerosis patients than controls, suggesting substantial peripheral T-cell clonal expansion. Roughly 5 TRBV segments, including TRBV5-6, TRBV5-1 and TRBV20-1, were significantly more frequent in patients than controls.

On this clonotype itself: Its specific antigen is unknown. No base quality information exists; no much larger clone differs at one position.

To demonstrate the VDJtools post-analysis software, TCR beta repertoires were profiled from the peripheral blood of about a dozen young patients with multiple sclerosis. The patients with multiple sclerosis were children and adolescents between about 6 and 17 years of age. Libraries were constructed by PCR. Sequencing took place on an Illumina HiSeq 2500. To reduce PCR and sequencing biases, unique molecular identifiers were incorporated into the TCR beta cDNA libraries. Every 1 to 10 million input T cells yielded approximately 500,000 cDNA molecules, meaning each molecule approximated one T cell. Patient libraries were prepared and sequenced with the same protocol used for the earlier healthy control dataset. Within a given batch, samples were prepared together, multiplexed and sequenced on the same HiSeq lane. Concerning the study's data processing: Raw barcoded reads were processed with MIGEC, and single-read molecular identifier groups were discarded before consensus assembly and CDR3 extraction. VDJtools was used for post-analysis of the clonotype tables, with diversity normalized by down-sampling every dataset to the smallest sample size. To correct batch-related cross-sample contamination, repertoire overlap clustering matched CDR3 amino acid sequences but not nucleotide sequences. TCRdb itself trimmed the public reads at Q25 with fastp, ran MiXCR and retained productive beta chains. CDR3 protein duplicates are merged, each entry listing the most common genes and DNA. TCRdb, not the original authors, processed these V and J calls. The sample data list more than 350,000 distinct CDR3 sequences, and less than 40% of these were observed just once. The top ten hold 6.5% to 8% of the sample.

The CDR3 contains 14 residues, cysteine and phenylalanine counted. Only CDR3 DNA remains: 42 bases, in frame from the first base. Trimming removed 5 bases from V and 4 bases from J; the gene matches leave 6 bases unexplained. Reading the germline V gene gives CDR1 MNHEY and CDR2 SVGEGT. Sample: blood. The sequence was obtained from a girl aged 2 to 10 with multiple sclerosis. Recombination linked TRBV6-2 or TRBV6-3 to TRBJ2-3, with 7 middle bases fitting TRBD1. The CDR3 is CASSHDRVPDTQYF. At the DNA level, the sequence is TGTGCCAGCAGTCATGACAGGGTGCCAGATACGCAGTATTTT.